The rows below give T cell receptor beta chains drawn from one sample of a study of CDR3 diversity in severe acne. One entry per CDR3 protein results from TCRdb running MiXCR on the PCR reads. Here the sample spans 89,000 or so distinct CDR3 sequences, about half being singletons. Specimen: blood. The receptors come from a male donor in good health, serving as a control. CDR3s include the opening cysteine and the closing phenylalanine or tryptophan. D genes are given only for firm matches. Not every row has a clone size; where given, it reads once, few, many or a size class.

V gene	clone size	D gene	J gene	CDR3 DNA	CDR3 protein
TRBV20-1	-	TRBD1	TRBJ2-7	TGCAGTGCTAGGGGGACAGGGGCCGGCGAGCAGTACTTC	CSARGTGAGEQYF
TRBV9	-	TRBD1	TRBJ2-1	TGTGCCAGCAGCCCGCGTCTGGGACAGGGGGGATACAGTGAGCAGTTCTTC	CASSPRLGQGGYSEQFF
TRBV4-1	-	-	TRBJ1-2	TGCGCCAGCAGCCCAGCCCACGGCTACGGCTACACCTTC	CASSPAHGYGYTF
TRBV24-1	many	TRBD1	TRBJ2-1	TGTGCCACCAGTGATAACAGGGGGCGGCGGTACAATGAGCAGTTCTTC	CATSDNRGRRYNEQFF
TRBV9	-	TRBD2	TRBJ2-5	TGTAAAAGCAGCGTAGGTAGCGGGGGGTTTCAAGAGACCCAGTACTTC	CKSSVGSGGFQETQYF
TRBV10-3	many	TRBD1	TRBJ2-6	TGTGCCATCAGTGAAAAAACTGCCAAAGGACAGGGCGCACCTGCTGGGGCCAACGTCCTGACTTTC	CAISEKTAKGQGAPAGANVLTF
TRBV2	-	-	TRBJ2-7	TGTGCCAGCTCACGAACCCCGGAGGGTGGAGAGCAGTACTTC	CASSRTPEGGEQYF
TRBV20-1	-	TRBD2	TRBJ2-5	TGCAGTGCTAATCGACTAGCGGGAGGCTCTCAGTACTTC	CSANRLAGGSQYF
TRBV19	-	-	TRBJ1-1	TGTGCCAGTAGTATCCGGAACACTGAAGCTTTCTTT	CASSIRNTEAFF
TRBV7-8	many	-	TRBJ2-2	TGTGCCAGCAGCCCCATAACTGAAATGGTGTTTTTT	CASSPITEMVFF
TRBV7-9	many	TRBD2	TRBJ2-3	TGTGCCAGCAGCTTTACTAGCGGGCCGAGCACAGATACGCAGTATTTT	CASSFTSGPSTDTQYF
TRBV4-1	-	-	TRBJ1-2	TGCGCCTGCAGCCTCGGTTACGGCTACACCTTC	CACSLGYGYTF
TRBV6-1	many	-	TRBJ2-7	TGTGCCAGCATTTACCCAGGGAACTCCTACGAGCAGTACTTC	CASIYPGNSYEQYF
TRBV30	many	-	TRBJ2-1	TGTGCCTGGAGTGGGGACTTCTCCTACAATGAGCAGTTCTTC	CAWSGDFSYNEQFF
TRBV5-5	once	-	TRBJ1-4	TGTGCCAGCAGCTTGGCCAGGGTAACAACTAATGAAAAACTGTTTTTT	CASSLARVTTNEKLFF
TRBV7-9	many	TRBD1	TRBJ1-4	TGTGCCAGCAGCGTAGGGACAGATACTAATGAAAAACTGTTTTTT	CASSVGTDTNEKLFF
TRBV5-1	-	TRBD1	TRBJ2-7	TGCGCCAGCAGCACGGGACAGGGGTACGAGCAGTACTTC	CASSTGQGYEQYF
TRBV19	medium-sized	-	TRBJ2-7	TGTGCCAGTACCCCGGGGGAGACTAAAGAGCAGTACTTC	CASTPGETKEQYF
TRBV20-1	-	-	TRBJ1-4	TGCAGTGCTACTAGCGGCAATGAAAAACTGTTTTTT	CSATSGNEKLFF
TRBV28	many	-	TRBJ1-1	TGTGCCAGCAGACCTCCGGCGAACACTGAAGCTTTCTTT	CASRPPANTEAFF
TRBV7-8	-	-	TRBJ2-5	TGTGCCAGCAGCTCCGGGGGTTGGTCGGAGACCCAGTACTTC	CASSSGGWSETQYF
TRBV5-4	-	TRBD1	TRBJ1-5	TGTGCCAGCAGCCCGAACCCCGGGACAGGGGAGAGCAATCAGCCCCAGCATTTT	CASSPNPGTGESNQPQHF
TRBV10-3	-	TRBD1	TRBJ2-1	TGTGCCATCACCGCGGGACAGGGGGCCAATGAGCAGTTCTTC	CAITAGQGANEQFF
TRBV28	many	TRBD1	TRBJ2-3	TGTGCCAGCAGTAAACGGACAGGGGATTTTTGGGATACGCAGTATTTT	CASSKRTGDFWDTQYF
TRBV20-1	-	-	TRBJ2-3	TGCAGTGCTAGCGGGAGTCGCACAGATACGCAGTATTTT	CSASGSRTDTQYF
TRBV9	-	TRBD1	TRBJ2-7	TGTGCCAGCAGCGAAAGTGGGGGACAGGGCTCCTACGAGCAGTACTTC	CASSESGGQGSYEQYF
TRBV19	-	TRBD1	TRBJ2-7	TGTGCCAGTAGTATAAAGGGGGGACAGGGCTCCTACGAGCAGTACTTC	CASSIKGGQGSYEQYF
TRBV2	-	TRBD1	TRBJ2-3	TGTGCCAGCAGGCGGGACAGGGGTGCAGATACGCAGTGTTTT	CASRRDRGADTQCF
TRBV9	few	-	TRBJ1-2	TGTGCCAGCAGTGGAATTGGGGGCACGCAGAGGCATGGCTACACCTTC	CASSGIGGTQRHGYTF
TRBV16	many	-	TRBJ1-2	TGTGCCAGCAGCCATCTCGCGGAGAACACTAACTATGGCTACACCTTC	CASSHLAENTNYGYTF
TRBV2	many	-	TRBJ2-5	TGTGCCAGCAGTGAACTGAGGGAGACCCAGTACTTC	CASSELRETQYF
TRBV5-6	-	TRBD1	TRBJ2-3	TGTGCCAGCAGTCGGACAGGGAACACAGATACGCAGTATTTT	CASSRTGNTDTQYF
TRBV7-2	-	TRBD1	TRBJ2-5	TGTGCCAGCAGCCGGGACAGGGGGCTTGAGACCCAGTACTTC	CASSRDRGLETQYF
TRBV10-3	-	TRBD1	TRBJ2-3	TGTGCCATCAGTGCGGGGACAGAGACAGATACGCAGTATTTT	CAISAGTETDTQYF
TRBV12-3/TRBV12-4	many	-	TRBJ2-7	TGTGCCAGCAGTCCGGCCCGGGACGGGCCGAAGGGGGGGGAGCAGTACTTC	CASSPARDGPKGGEQYF
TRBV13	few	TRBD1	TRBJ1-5	TGTGCCAGCAGCGGACAGGGGAGTAGCAATCAGCCCCAGCATTTT	CASSGQGSSNQPQHF
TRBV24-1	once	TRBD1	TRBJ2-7	TGTGCCACCAACAGGACAGGATCCTCCTACGAGCAGTACTTC	CATNRTGSSYEQYF